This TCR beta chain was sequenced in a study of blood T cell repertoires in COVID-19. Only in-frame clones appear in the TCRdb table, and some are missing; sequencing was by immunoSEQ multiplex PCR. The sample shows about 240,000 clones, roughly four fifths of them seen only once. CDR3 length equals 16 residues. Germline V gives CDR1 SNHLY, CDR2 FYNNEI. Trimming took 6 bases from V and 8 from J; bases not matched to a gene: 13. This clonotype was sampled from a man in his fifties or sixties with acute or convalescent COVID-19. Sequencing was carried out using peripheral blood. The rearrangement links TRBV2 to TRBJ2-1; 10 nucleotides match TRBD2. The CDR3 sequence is CASRPPLAGVKDEQFF. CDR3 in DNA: TGTGCCAGCAGGCCCCCTCTAGCGGGAGTTAAAGATGAGCAGTTCTTC.